The table lists the clone carrying this T cell receptor (beta chain) with a count of one. Germline V gene sequence: CDR1 SGHTA, CDR2 FQGNSA. The CDR3 has 16 residues. V lost 5 bases and J lost 5; bases outside the gene matches: 8. This sample is drawn from a study of T cell responses to AZD1222 COVID-19 vaccine. The data were produced by immunoSEQ multiplex PCR, yet TCRdb's version contains in-frame clones alone and is incomplete. Here the sample spans 120,000 or so clones, roughly 92% being singletons. This sequence originates from an adult who received the AZD1222 COVID-19 vaccine. This sequence joins TRBV7-2 and TRBJ2-3; TRBD2 agrees at 12 bases. This material consisted of peripheral blood, taken 28 days after the second AZD1222 dose. CDR3 bases: TGTGCCAGCAGCCCCCGCCTAGCGGGGGGGGGAGATACGCAGTATTTT. It codes for CASSPRLAGGGDTQYF.